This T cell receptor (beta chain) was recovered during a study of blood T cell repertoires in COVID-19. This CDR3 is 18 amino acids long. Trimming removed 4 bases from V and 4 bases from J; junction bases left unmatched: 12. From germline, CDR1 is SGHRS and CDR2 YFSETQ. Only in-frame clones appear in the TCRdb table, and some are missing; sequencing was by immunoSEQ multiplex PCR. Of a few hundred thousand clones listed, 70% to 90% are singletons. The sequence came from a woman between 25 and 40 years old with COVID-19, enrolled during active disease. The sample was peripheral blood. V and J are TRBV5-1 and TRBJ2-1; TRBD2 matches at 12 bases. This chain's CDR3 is CASSPPGLAGREYNEQFF. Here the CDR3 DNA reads TGCGCCAGCAGCCCCCCTGGACTAGCGGGGAGGGAGTACAATGAGCAGTTCTTC.